This T cell receptor (beta chain) originates from a study of blood T cell repertoires in COVID-19. On the study more broadly: Sample material is recorded as cDNA or gDNA derived from T cells, B-cell-depleted T cells, or PBMCs.

Recovered participants had two consecutive negative NP/OP PCR tests, healthcare professional clearance, or symptom resolution. Some clones are missing from TCRdb's copy, which holds only in-frame ones; the method was immunoSEQ multiplex PCR. In the table there are roughly 130,000 clones, about 86% of which are singletons. The sample consisted of PBMCs or T cells enriched from blood (not recorded which). This receptor was obtained from a man in his fifties or sixties who had recovered from COVID-19.

The CDR3 DNA follows: TGTGCCATCAGTGACGGTTACAGCTCTGGGGCCAACGTCCTGACTTTC. The encoded protein is CAISDGYSSGANVLTF. The gene calls are TRBV10-3 and TRBJ2-6; D is ambiguous. The CDR3 is 16 amino acids. CDR1 is ENHRY, CDR2 SYGVKD, per germline. Trimming removed 3 bases from V and 0 bases from J, with 9 bases in between.